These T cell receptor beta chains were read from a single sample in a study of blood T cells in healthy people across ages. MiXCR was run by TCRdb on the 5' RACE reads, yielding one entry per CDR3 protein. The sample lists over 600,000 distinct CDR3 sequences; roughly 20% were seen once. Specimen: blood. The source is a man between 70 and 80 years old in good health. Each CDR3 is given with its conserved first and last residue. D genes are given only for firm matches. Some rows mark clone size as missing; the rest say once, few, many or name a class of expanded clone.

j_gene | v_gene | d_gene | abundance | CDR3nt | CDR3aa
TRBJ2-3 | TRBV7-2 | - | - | TGTGCCAGCAGCAGTTACCCCCACAGCACAGATACGCAGTATTTT | CASSSYPHSTDTQYF
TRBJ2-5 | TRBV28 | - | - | TGTGCCAGCAGTTTTGTACCCGGGGAGACCCAGTACTTC | CASSFVPGETQYF
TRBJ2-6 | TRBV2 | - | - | TGTGCCAGCAGTGAAACGGCAGGCGGGGCCAACGTCCTGACTTTC | CASSETAGGANVLTF
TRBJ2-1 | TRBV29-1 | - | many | TGCAGCGTTGAAGATGGATACTACAATGAGCAGTTCTTC | CSVEDGYYNEQFF
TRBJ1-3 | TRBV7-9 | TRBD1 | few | TGTGCCAGCAGTGGGGACAGGGCGAAATTCGGAAACACCATATATTTT | CASSGDRAKFGNTIYF
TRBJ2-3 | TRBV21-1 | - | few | TGTGCCAGCAGCAAAGTTGGGGACCCTAGCACAGATACGCAGTATTTT | CASSKVGDPSTDTQYF
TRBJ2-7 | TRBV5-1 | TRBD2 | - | TGCGCCAGCAGCTTTGATAGCGGGGGGGAGCAGTACTTC | CASSFDSGGEQYF
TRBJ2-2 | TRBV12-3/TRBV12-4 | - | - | TGTGCCAGCAGTTTAAGTCTAGAAACCGGGGAGCTGTTTTTT | CASSLSLETGELFF
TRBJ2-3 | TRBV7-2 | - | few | TGTGCCAGCAGCTTCTCTTATAGCACAGATACGCAGTATTTT | CASSFSYSTDTQYF
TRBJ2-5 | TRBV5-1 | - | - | TGCGCCAGCAGCTTGGCCGAAACAAAGAGGGAAGAGACCCGGTACTTC | CASSLAETKREETRYF
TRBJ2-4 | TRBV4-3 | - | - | TGCGCCAGCAGCCAAGAGGTGGGGGGCGCATCCAAAAACATTCAGTACTTC | CASSQEVGGASKNIQYF
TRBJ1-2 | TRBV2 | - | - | TGTGCCAACAGTTCCGAAGCGCACTATGGCTACACCTTC | CANSSEAHYGYTF
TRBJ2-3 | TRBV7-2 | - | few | TGTGCCAGCAGCAACTTCACGCAGTATTTT | CASSNFTQYF
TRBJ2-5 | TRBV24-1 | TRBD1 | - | TGTGCCACCAGTGAACAAGGACAGGTGGTGGAGACCCAGTACTTC | CATSEQGQVVETQYF
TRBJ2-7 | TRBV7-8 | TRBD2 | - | TGTGCCAGCAGCCCTACGGGGGGGGTACAGGACTACGAGCAGTACTTC | CASSPTGGVQDYEQYF
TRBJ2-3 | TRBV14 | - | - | TGTGCCAGCAGCCCATTGGGGGAGAGGAACACAGATACGCAGTATTTT | CASSPLGERNTDTQYF
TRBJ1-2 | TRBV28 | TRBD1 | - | TGTGCCAGCAGTTCCTTCGGGACAGGGAAATATGGCTACACCTTC | CASSSFGTGKYGYTF
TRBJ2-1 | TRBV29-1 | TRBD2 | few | TGCAGCGTTGGAATCTTAGAGCGGGAGTTAGATGAGCAGTTCTTC | CSVGILERELDEQFF
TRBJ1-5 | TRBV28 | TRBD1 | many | TGTGCCAGCAGTCCCGGGACAGGCGTCAATCAGCCCCAGCATTTT | CASSPGTGVNQPQHF
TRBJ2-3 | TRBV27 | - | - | TGTGCCAGCAGTGGGTCCCCAGATACGCAGTATTTT | CASSGSPDTQYF
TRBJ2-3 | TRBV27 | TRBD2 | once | TGTGCCAGCAGTTTAAATGAGGGACTAGTCGGGACAGATACGCAGTATTTT | CASSLNEGLVGTDTQYF
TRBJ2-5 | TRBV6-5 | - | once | TGTGCCAGCAGGACACCGTCAGGGGCGAAGACCCAGTACTTC | CASRTPSGAKTQYF
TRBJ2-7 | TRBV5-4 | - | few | TGTGCCAGCAGCTTTGATGGCGGGGACATCTACGAGCAGTACTTC | CASSFDGGDIYEQYF
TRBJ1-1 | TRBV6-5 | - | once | TGTGCCAGCAGCTCCATGGCCCGGGACGGGAACACTGAAGCTTTCTTT | CASSSMARDGNTEAFF
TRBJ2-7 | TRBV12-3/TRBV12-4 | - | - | TGTGCCAGCAGTTTGTTTAGGGCAGGCGACGAGCAGTACTTC | CASSLFRAGDEQYF
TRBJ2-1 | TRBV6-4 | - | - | TGTGCCAGCAGTGACGGGTCGAGAAAGTTCTTC | CASSDGSRKFF
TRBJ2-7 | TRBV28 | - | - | TGTGCCAGCAGTCCCCCAAGGACCGTCTCCTACGAGCAGTACTTC | CASSPPRTVSYEQYF
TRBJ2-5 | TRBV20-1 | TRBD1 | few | TGCAGTGCTGGCGGACAGGACCAAGAGACCCAGTACTTC | CSAGGQDQETQYF
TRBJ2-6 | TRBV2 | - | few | TGTGCCAGCAGTATTGACACCTCTGGGGCCAACGTCCTGACTTTC | CASSIDTSGANVLTF
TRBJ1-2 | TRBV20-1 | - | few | TGCAGTGCTGTACGGCCGCAACCTCGTGGCTACACCTTC | CSAVRPQPRGYTF
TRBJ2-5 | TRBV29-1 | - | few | TGCAGCGTTGAAGGGGGAACACCTCAAGAGACCCAGTACTTC | CSVEGGTPQETQYF
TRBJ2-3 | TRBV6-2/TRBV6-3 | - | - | TGTGCCAGCAAAGGGGCGTCGGATACGCAGTATTTT | CASKGASDTQYF
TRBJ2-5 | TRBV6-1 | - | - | TGTGCCAGCAGTGAAGTAGCGGCCCAAGAGACCCAGTACTTC | CASSEVAAQETQYF
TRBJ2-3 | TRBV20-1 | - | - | TGCAGTGCTATAGCGACAGATACGCAGTATTTT | CSAIATDTQYF
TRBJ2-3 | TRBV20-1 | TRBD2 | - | TGCAGTGCTGAACCGGGACTAGCGGTAGATACGCAGTATTTT | CSAEPGLAVDTQYF
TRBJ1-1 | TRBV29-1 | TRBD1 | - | TGCAGCGTTGCTTCACAGGGGACGGGGACTGAAGCTTTCTTT | CSVASQGTGTEAFF
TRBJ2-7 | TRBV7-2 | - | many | TGTGCCAGCAGCCCCCGGGACGAGCAGTACTTC | CASSPRDEQYF
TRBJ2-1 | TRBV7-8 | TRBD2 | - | TGTGCCAGCAGCTTAGACGTGGGACTAGCCTATGAGCAGTTCTTC | CASSLDVGLAYEQFF
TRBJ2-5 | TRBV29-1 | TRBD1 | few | TGCAGCGTTAGGGGCGGACAGGGTGAGGAGACCCAGTACTTC | CSVRGGQGEETQYF
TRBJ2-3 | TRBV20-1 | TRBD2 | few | TGCAGTGCTTTAGGAACTAGCGGAGATACGCAGTATTTT | CSALGTSGDTQYF
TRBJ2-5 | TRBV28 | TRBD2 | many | TGTGCCAGCAGTCCCTTTGGGGGAGGGCGAGAGACCCAGTACTTC | CASSPFGGGRETQYF
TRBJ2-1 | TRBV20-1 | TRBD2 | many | TGCAGTGCTAGAGATGGAGCGGGAGCGTTGAATGAGCAGTTCTTC | CSARDGAGALNEQFF
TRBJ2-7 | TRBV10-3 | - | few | TGTGCCATCAGTGATACTACTTTGTCCTACGAGCAGTACTTC | CAISDTTLSYEQYF
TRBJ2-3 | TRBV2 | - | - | TGTGCCAGCAGTACAAACTTAGACCGAAAAGATACGCAGTATTTT | CASSTNLDRKDTQYF
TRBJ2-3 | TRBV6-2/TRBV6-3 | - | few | TGTGCCTGCAGTTACTCGCTAGAAACAGATACGCAGTATTTT | CACSYSLETDTQYF
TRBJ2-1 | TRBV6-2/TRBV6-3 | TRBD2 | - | TGTGCCAGCAGGATCGATGGACTAGCGGGAGGGGATGAGCAGTTCTTC | CASRIDGLAGGDEQFF
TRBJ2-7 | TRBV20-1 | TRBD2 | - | TGCAGTGCTAGAGAGGGGAGCGGGAGGATAAACGAGCAGTACTTC | CSAREGSGRINEQYF
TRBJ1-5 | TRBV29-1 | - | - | TGCAGCGTTGCCGACGGATATTGGCAGCCCCAGCATTTT | CSVADGYWQPQHF
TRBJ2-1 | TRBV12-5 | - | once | TGTGCTAGTGGGATAAGCGGGACAGCTCATGAGCAGTTCTTC | CASGISGTAHEQFF